The rows below give T cell receptor beta chains drawn from one sample of a study of neurological immune-mediated disorders. MiXCR, run by TCRdb on the 5' RACE reads, gives a single entry per CDR3 protein. Of some 34,000 distinct CDR3 sequences in the sample, roughly 1.6% were seen once. The material sequenced was PBMCs. The receptors originated from a woman in her 30s with multiple sclerosis. Each CDR3 is given with its conserved first and last residue. Fields, in order: D gene, V gene, clone size, J gene, CDR3 DNA, CDR3 protein. A D gene is named only where the DNA matches it firmly. The size of a clone is reported for some rows only, either as once, few or many, or as a class for expanded clones.

>TRBD1|TRBV20-1|many|TRBJ1-1
TGCAGTGCTAGAGCGACAGGGAAGACGAACACTGAAGCTTTCTTT
CSARATGKTNTEAFF
>TRBD1|TRBV7-2|many|TRBJ2-3
TGTGCCAGCAGCGGGACAGGGGTCGATACGCAGTATTTT
CASSGTGVDTQYF
>TRBD2|TRBV4-2|many|TRBJ2-5
TGTGCCAGCAGCCAAGAGCGGGGGGGCGGTGAGACCCAGTACTTC
CASSQERGGGETQYF
>NA|TRBV27|many|TRBJ1-2
TGTGCCAGCAGTTACGGTTACGGGAACTATGGCTACACCTTC
CASSYGYGNYGYTF
>NA|TRBV10-1|many|TRBJ2-3
TGCGCCAGCAGTGAACAGTTAACAGATACGCAGTATTTT
CASSEQLTDTQYF
>TRBD2|TRBV2|many|TRBJ2-5
TGTGCCAGCAGCCCACTAGCGGGATTGGAAGAGACCCAGTACTTC
CASSPLAGLEETQYF
>NA|TRBV7-9|many|TRBJ1-6
TGTGCCAGCAGCGCCCGGGACAAATATAATTCACCCCTCCACTTT
CASSARDKYNSPLHF
>NA|TRBV5-1|many|TRBJ2-1
TGCGCCAGCAGCTTGGGACAGACCTACAATGAGCAGTTCTTC
CASSLGQTYNEQFF
>NA|TRBV7-2|many|TRBJ2-2
TGTGCCAGCAGCTTACTGGGATCCAACACCGGGGAGCTGTTTTTT
CASSLLGSNTGELFF
>TRBD2|TRBV6-6|many|TRBJ2-1
TGTGCCAGCAGTTACTCCCAACTAGCGGGGTATGAGCAGTTCTTC
CASSYSQLAGYEQFF
>NA|TRBV27|many|TRBJ1-2
TGTGCCAGCACCTCCACCGGTCCAGACTATGGCTACACCTTC
CASTSTGPDYGYTF
>TRBD1|TRBV20-1|many|TRBJ2-2
TGCAGTATAAACAGGGGGCAGGGCACCGGGGAGCTGTTTTTT
CSINRGQGTGELFF
>NA|TRBV25-1|many|TRBJ1-3
TGTGCCAGCAGTCCGGACGACGGAGGAAACACCATATATTTT
CASSPDDGGNTIYF
>NA|TRBV3-1|many|TRBJ1-1
TGTGCCAGCAGCCATGACACACCGAACACTGAAGCTTTCTTT
CASSHDTPNTEAFF
>TRBD1|TRBV7-2|NA|TRBJ2-5
TGTGCCAGCAGCTTAAACACTCCGGGACAGGGGCGGGAGACCCAGTACTTC
CASSLNTPGQGRETQYF
>NA|TRBV29-1|many|TRBJ1-5
TGCAGCGTCGCTAACGCGGGCAATCAGCCCCAGCATTTT
CSVANAGNQPQHF
>NA|TRBV9|many|TRBJ1-5
TGTGCCAGCAGCCCAGGACCTCACAATCAGCCCCAGCATTTT
CASSPGPHNQPQHF
>NA|TRBV10-3|many|TRBJ2-1
TGTGCCATCAGTGAGGAGAATGAGCAGTTCTTC
CAISEENEQFF
>NA|TRBV6-4|few|TRBJ1-1
TGTGCCAGCAGTGTTTCACAGCAGACTGAAGCTTTCTTT
CASSVSQQTEAFF
>NA|TRBV5-5|many|TRBJ1-1
TGTGCCAGCAGCTTGGCCGCGGAGAGCACTGAAGCTTTCTTT
CASSLAAESTEAFF
>NA|TRBV6-2/TRBV6-3|few|TRBJ2-6
TGTGCCAGCAGCTTGAAAGGGACTTCTGGGGCCAACGTCCTGACTTTC
CASSLKGTSGANVLTF
>NA|TRBV3-1|many|TRBJ2-1
TGTGCCAGCAGCCAAGTCGGGGGAGCCTACAATGAGCAGTTCTTC
CASSQVGGAYNEQFF
>TRBD1|TRBV7-9|medium-sized|TRBJ1-1
TGTGCCAGCAGCTCCTACAGGGGGAACACTGAAGCTTTCTTT
CASSSYRGNTEAFF
>TRBD1|TRBV7-2|many|TRBJ2-5
TGTGCCAGCAGCTCAGGACAGGGCGAGACCCAGTACTTC
CASSSGQGETQYF
>NA|TRBV20-1|many|TRBJ1-1
TGCAGTGCTAGAGATTCGTGGGAAGCTTTCTTT
CSARDSWEAFF
>NA|TRBV14|many|TRBJ2-7
TGTGCCAGCTCAGTGGAGAGTGGAAAGCAGTACTTC
CASSVESGKQYF
>TRBD1|TRBV20-1|many|TRBJ1-2
TGCAGTGCTAGTATAGGAGACAGGGCTGTAAGCTACACCTTC
CSASIGDRAVSYTF
>NA|TRBV20-1|many|TRBJ1-5
TGCAGTGCTAGAGATCCGCTTGGCAATCAGCCCCAGCATTTT
CSARDPLGNQPQHF
>TRBD1|TRBV20-1|many|TRBJ1-5
TGCAGTGCTAGCGGCGGGACAGGGGGATATCAGCCCCAGCATTTT
CSASGGTGGYQPQHF
>NA|TRBV24-1|many|TRBJ1-1
TGTGCCACCAGGGAACCGGGACATCGGGCTTTCTTT
CATREPGHRAFF
>NA|TRBV27|many|TRBJ1-2
TGTGCCATTAAAATGACGGGTAACTATGGCTACACCTTC
CAIKMTGNYGYTF
>NA|TRBV20-1|many|TRBJ1-1
TGCAGTGCTAGGGTATGGGGGAAGAACACTGAAGCTTTCTTT
CSARVWGKNTEAFF
>NA|TRBV5-5|many|TRBJ2-5
TGTGCCAGCAGCAACGGGTTAGGAGAGACCCAGTACTTC
CASSNGLGETQYF
>NA|TRBV5-1|many|TRBJ1-1
TGCGCCAGCGCGGTGACCCCCCAGAACACTGAAGCTTTCTTT
CASAVTPQNTEAFF
>TRBD1|TRBV5-1|many|TRBJ2-2
TGCGCCAGCAGCGCCGGACAGGGGAACACCGGGGAGCTGTTTTTT
CASSAGQGNTGELFF
>NA|TRBV4-1|many|TRBJ1-2
TGCGCCAGCAGCCATTTTATCAGAGGTAACTATGGCTACACCTTC
CASSHFIRGNYGYTF
>NA|TRBV12-3/TRBV12-4|many|TRBJ1-4
TGTGCCAGCAGCCTCAAACAGGGTGAAAAACTGTTTTTT
CASSLKQGEKLFF
>NA|TRBV9|many|TRBJ1-5
TGTGCCAGCAGCGCGGACGGGTCACAGCAGCCCCAGCATTTT
CASSADGSQQPQHF
>NA|TRBV12-3/TRBV12-4|many|TRBJ2-3
TGTGCCAGCAGCCAAGGGGGGGCCGTAGATACGCAGTATTTT
CASSQGGAVDTQYF
>NA|TRBV7-9|many|TRBJ1-1
TGTGCCAGCAGGGGGGTCGGCGGGAACACTGAAGCTTTCTTT
CASRGVGGNTEAFF
>NA|TRBV20-1|many|TRBJ2-7
TGCAGTGCTAGGATGGCGGGGCCGGGTTGGGAGCAGTACTTC
CSARMAGPGWEQYF
>NA|TRBV20-1|many|TRBJ1-2
TGCAGTGCTCCTAGCCTTCGGAACTATGGCTACACCTTC
CSAPSLRNYGYTF
>NA|TRBV6-4|NA|TRBJ2-2
TGTGCCAGCAGTCGGGTGAACACCGGGGAGCTGTTTTTT
CASSRVNTGELFF
>TRBD1|TRBV5-1|few|TRBJ1-2
TGCGCCAGCAGCTTGATGACGGGACAGGGGATCTATGGCTACACCTTC
CASSLMTGQGIYGYTF
>TRBD1|TRBV15|many|TRBJ1-2
TGTGCCACCAGCGGACAGGGGGCCCCCTATGGCTACACCTTC
CATSGQGAPYGYTF
>NA|TRBV7-2|many|TRBJ2-7
TGTGCCAGCAGCCCCCAGGCGCTCTCCTACGAGCAGTACTTC
CASSPQALSYEQYF
>TRBD2|TRBV7-9|many|TRBJ2-1
TGTGCCAGCAGTTTTAGCGGGGGGTCCCTCGATGAGCAGTTCTTC
CASSFSGGSLDEQFF
>NA|TRBV7-8|many|TRBJ1-6
TGTGCCAGCAGCTTAGTGGGCTCCTATAATTCACCCCTCCACTTT
CASSLVGSYNSPLHF
>NA|TRBV4-3|many|TRBJ2-3
TGCGCCAGCAGCCAATTCCTGCTAGATACGCAGTATTTT
CASSQFLLDTQYF
>NA|TRBV20-1|many|TRBJ1-5
TGCAGTGCTCAACAGGGCTATAGCAATCAGCCCCAGCATTTT
CSAQQGYSNQPQHF
>TRBD2|TRBV20-1|many|TRBJ2-7
TGCAGTGCCCCGGGGAGGCTAGCGGGGAAAAGCTCCTACGAGCAGTACTTC
CSAPGRLAGKSSYEQYF
>NA|TRBV7-2|many|TRBJ2-4
NA
CASSGRVGGGNQPYF
>NA|TRBV18|many|TRBJ2-5
TGTGCCAGCTCACCACCGTGGCCCCAAGAGACCCAGTACTTC
CASSPPWPQETQYF
>TRBD1|TRBV7-9|many|TRBJ2-1
TGTGCCAGCAGGGGGGGACAGGTTTACAATGAGCAGTTCTTC
CASRGGQVYNEQFF